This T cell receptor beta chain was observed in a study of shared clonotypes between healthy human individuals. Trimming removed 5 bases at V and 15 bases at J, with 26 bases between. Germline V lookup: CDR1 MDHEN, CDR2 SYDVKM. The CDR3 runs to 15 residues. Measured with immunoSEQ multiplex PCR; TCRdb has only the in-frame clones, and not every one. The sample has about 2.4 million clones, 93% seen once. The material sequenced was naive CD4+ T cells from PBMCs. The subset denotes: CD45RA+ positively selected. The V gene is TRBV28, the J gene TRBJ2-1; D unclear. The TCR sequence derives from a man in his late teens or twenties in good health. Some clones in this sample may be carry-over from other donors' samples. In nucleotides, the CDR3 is TGTGCCAGCAGTATAGCAGAAACTACAATGAGTGTGCGGTTCTTC. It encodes CASSIAETTMSVRFF.